This T cell receptor beta chain is drawn from a study of spatial heterogeneity in lung cancer. Study-level results: Relative to follow-up, resection was when ubiquitous expanded tumor TCRs appeared more in blood.

V shed 3 bases and J shed 6 bases, with 17 bases lying between them. Germline loops: CDR1 WNHNN, CDR2 SYGVQD (reference sequence). CDR3 length: 15 residues. This clonotype was observed at least ten times. The antigen is not known. Time point defined: blood at routine non-recurrence follow-up after resection. TCRdb re-called the 5' RACE reads through MiXCR, storing one row per CDR3 protein. The sample has roughly 70,000 distinct CDR3 sequences, around 8.9% seen once; the top ten hold under 2.5%. Specimen: PBMCs, collected at follow-up. The chain recombines TRBV10-1 with TRBJ1-1, with D uncertain. The sequence was collected from a female donor with early-stage non-small cell lung cancer. CDR3 in DNA: TGCGCCAGCAGTGAAGAAGGATCCGGGAAAGCTGAAGCTTTCTTT. This encodes CASSEEGSGKAEAFF.